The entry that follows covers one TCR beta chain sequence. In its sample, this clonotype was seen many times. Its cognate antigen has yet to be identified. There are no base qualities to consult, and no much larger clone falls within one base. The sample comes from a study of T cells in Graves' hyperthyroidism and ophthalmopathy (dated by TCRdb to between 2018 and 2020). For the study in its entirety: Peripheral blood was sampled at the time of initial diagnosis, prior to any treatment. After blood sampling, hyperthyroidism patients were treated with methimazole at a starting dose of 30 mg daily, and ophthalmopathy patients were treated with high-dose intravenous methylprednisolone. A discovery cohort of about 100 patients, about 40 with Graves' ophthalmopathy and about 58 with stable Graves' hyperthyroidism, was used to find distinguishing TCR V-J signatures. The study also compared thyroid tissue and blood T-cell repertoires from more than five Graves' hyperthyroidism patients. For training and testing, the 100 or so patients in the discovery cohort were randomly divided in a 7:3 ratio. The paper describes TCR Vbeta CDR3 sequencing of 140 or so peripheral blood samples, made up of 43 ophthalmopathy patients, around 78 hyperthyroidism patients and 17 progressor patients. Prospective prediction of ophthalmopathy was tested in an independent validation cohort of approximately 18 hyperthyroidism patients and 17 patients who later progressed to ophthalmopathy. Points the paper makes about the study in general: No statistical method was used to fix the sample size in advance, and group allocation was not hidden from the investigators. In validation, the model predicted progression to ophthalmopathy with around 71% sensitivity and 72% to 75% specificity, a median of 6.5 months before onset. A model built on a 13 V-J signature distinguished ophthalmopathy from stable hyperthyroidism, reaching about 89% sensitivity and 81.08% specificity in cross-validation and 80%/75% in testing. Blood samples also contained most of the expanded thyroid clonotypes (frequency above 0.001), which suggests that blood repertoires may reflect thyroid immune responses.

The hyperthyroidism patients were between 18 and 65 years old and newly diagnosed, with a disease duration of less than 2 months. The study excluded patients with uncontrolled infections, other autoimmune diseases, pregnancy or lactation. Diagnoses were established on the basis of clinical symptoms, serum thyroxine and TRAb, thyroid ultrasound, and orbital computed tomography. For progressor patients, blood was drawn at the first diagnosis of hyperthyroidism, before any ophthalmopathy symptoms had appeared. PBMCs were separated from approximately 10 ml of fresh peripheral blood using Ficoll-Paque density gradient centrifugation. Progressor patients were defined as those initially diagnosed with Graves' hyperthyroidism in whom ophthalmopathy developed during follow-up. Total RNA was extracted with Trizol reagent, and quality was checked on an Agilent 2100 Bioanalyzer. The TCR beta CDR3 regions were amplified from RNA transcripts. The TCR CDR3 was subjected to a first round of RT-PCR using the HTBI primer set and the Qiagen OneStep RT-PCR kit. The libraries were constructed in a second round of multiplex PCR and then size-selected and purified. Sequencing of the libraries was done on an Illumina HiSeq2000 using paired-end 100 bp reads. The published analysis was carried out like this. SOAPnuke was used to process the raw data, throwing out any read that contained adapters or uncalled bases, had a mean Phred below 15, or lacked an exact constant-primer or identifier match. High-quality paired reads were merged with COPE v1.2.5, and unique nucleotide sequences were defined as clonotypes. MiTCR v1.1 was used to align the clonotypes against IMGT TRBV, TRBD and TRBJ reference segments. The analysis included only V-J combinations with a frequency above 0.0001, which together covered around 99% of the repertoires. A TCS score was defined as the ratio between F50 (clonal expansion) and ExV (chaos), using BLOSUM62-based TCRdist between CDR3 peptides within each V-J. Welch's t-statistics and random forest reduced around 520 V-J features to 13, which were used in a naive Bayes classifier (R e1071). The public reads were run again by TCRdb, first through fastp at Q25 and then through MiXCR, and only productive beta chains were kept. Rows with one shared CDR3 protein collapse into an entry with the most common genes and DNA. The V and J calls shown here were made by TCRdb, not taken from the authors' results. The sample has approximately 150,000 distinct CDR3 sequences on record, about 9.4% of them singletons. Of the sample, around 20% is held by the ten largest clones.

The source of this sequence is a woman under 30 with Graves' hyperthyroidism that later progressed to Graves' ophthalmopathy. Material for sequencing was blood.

The bases read TGCAGTGCTAGAGATCTGGCTAGCGGGAGTGGGACAGATACGCAGTATTTT. It translates to CSARDLASGSGTDTQYF. This chain is built from TRBV20-1 and TRBJ2-3; 10 junctional bases match TRBD2. Clipping removes 0 bases from V and 3 bases from J, with 9 as the unmatched junction base count. The cysteine opens and the phenylalanine closes a CDR3 of 17 amino acids. Only the CDR3 region is kept as DNA, spanning 51 bases read in frame from base 1. From a lookup of the germline V gene (reference sequence), CDR1 and CDR2 are DFQATT and SNEGSKA.